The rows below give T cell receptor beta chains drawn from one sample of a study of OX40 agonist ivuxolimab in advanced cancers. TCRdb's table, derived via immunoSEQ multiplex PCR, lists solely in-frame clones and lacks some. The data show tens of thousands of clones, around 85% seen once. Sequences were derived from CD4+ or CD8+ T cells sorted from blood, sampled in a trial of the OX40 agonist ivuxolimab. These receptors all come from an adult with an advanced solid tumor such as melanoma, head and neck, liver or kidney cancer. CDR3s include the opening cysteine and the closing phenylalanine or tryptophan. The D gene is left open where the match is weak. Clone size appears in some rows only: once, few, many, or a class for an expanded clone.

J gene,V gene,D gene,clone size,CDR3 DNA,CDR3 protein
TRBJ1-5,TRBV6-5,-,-,TGTGCCAGCAGTTACTCGAGGGTTCAGCCCCAGCATTTT,CASSYSRVQPQHF
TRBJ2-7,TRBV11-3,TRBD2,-,TGTGCCAGCAGCTTCACTAGCGGGAGGGGATACGAGCAGTACTTC,CASSFTSGRGYEQYF
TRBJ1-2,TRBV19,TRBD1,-,TGTGCCAGTAGTCCGGACAGGGGTCGCTATGGCTACACCTTC,CASSPDRGRYGYTF
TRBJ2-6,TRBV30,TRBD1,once,TGTGCCTGGAGTGTGTGGGACAGTACTGGCTCTGGGGCCAACGTCCTGACTTTC,CAWSVWDSTGSGANVLTF
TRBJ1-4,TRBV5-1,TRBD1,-,TGCGCCAGCAGCGATCCGGGACAGGGGGCATCTAATGAAAAACTGTTTTTT,CASSDPGQGASNEKLFF
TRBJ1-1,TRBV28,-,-,TGTGCCAGCAGTTCCTCCGGGACAATTACTGAAGCTTTCTTT,CASSSSGTITEAFF
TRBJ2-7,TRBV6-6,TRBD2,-,TGTGCCAGCAGTTATCGCGGGAGGGACTACGAGCAGTACTTC,CASSYRGRDYEQYF
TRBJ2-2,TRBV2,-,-,TGTGCCAGCAACTATAGGGGGGACACCGGGGAGCTGTTTTTT,CASNYRGDTGELFF
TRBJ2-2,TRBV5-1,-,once,TGCGCCAGCAGCTCCCGGACTACCCTCGGGGAGCTGTTTTTT,CASSSRTTLGELFF
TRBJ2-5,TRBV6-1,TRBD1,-,TGTGCCAGCTTGCAGGGGACAGGGGCTCAAGAGACCCAGTACTTC,CASLQGTGAQETQYF
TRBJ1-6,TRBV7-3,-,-,TGTGCCAGCAGCTTTAGTCAGAGGAATTCACCCCTCCACTTT,CASSFSQRNSPLHF
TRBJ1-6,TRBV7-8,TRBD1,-,TGTGCCAGCAGCTTAGAATACAGGGGGTCACCCCTCCACTTT,CASSLEYRGSPLHF
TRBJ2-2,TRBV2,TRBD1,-,TGTGCCAGCAGGAGGGGACAGGGGGCCACCGGGGAGCTGTTTTTT,CASRRGQGATGELFF
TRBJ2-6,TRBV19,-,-,TGTGCCAGTAGTATAGGCGGCGGCTCTGGGGCCAACGTCCTGACTTTC,CASSIGGGSGANVLTF
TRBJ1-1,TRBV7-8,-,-,TGTGCCAGCCAAGGGGGGAACACTGAAGCTTTCTTT,CASQGGNTEAFF
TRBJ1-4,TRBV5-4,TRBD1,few,TGTGCCAGCAGCTTGGAACAGGGGGAGTACGAAAAACTGTTTTTT,CASSLEQGEYEKLFF
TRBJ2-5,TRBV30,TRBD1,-,TGTGCCTGGAGTGTAGGGACAGGGGATGAGACCCAGTACTTC,CAWSVGTGDETQYF
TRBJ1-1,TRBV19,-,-,TGTGCCAGTAGTAAAACAGGGTGGTACACTGAAGCTTTCTTT,CASSKTGWYTEAFF